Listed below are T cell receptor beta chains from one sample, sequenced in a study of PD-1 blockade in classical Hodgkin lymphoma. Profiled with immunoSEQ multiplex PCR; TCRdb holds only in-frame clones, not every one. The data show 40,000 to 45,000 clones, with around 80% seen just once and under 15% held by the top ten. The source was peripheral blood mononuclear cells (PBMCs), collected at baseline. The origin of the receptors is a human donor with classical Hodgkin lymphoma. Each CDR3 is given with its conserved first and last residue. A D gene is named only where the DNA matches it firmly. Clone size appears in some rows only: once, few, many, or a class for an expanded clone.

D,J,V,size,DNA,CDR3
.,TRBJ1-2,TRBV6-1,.,TGTGCCAGTTCTCTAGGGGGTCGGCTCGGCTACACCTTC,CASSLGGRLGYTF
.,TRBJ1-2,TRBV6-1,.,TGTGCCAGCAGTCCCCCAGGGGCAGTCTATGGCTACACCTTC,CASSPPGAVYGYTF
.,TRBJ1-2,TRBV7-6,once,TGTGCCAGCAGCCTAGGGGACTATGGCTACACCTTC,CASSLGDYGYTF
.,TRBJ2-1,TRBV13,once,TGTGCCAGCAGCTTGCCTGGGTGGTACAATGAGCAGTTCTTC,CASSLPGWYNEQFF
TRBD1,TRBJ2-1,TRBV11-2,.,TGTGCCAGCAGCTTAGATGAATCGGGACAGACCTACCCCGCCTACAATGAGCAGTTCTTC,CASSLDESGQTYPAYNEQFF
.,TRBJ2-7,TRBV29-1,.,TGCAGCGTTGGGGACGGGGATGAGCAGTACTTC,CSVGDGDEQYF
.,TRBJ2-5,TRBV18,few,TGTGCCAGCTCACCAGCGGCGCAAGAGACCCAGTACTTC,CASSPAAQETQYF
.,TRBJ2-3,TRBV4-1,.,TGCGCCAGCAGCCGGGGGGAGTTCCGTGGCACAGATACGCAGTATTTT,CASSRGEFRGTDTQYF
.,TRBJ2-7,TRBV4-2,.,TGTGCCAGCAGCCAAGAAAAGGGCGTGGGAGTCTACGAGCAGTACTTC,CASSQEKGVGVYEQYF
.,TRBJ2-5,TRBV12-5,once,TGTGCTAGTGGTTCGGTAAGCCAAGAGACCCAGTACTTC,CASGSVSQETQYF
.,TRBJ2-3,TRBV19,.,TGTGCCAGTATGGGGGTCGACACAGATACGCAGTATTTT,CASMGVDTDTQYF
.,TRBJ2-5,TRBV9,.,TGTGCCAGCAGCGTGGCAGGGTACCAAGAGACCCAGTACTTC,CASSVAGYQETQYF
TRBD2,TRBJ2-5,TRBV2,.,TGTGCCAGCAGGACGGGACTAGCGGGGGTTGAGACCCAGTACTTC,CASRTGLAGVETQYF
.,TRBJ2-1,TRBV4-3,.,TGCGCCAGCAGCCAAGATCCACCGAGCTCCTACAATGAGCAGTTCTTC,CASSQDPPSSYNEQFF
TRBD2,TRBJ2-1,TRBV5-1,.,TGCGCCAGCAGCAGGGCGGGGGGACTGTACAATGAGCAGTTCTTC,CASSRAGGLYNEQFF
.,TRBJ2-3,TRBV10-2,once,TGCGCCAGCAGTGGGTCCTACACAGATACGCAGTATTTT,CASSGSYTDTQYF
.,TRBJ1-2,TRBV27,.,TGTGCCAGCTCCCTCAGCGGGGGCAGGAATGGCTACACCTTC,CASSLSGGRNGYTF
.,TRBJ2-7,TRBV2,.,TGTGCCAGCAGTGAACCGGCCTTCTCCTACGAGCAGTACTTC,CASSEPAFSYEQYF
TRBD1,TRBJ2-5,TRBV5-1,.,TGCGCCAGCAGCATAGGGACAGCCGAGGGAGAGACCCAGTACTTC,CASSIGTAEGETQYF
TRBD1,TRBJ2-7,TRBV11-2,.,TGTGCCAGCAGCCCAAGACAGGGTTACGAGCAGTACTTC,CASSPRQGYEQYF
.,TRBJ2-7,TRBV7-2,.,TGTGCCAGCAGCTTAGACAGGGTGGACGAGCAGTACTTC,CASSLDRVDEQYF